Listed below are T cell receptor beta chains from one sample, sequenced in a study of blood T cell repertoires in COVID-19. TCRdb's table, derived via immunoSEQ multiplex PCR, lists solely in-frame clones and lacks some. Counted here are some 370,000 clones, more than 70% occurring once; the ten biggest clones make up around 1.3%. The sequencing input was peripheral blood. These receptors came from a middle-aged man with acute or convalescent COVID-19. CDR3s include the opening cysteine and the closing phenylalanine or tryptophan. Each record gives: clone size, D gene, J gene, V gene, CDR3 DNA, CDR3 protein. D genes are given only for firm matches. Only part of the rows carry a size: once, few, many, or a class if the clone is expanded.

. | . | TRBJ1-5 | TRBV18 | TGTGCCAGCTCACCCGGCAGACTCAATCAGCCCCAGCATTTT | CASSPGRLNQPQHF
. | TRBD2 | TRBJ2-5 | TRBV5-1 | TGCGCCAGCAGCTCGCGGGGGGGCTGGGAGACCCAGTACTTC | CASSSRGGWETQYF
. | TRBD2 | TRBJ2-3 | TRBV5-1 | TGCGCCAGCAGCTGGACGGGACTAGCGGGGGGTGACACAGATACGCAGTATTTT | CASSWTGLAGGDTDTQYF
. | TRBD2 | TRBJ2-1 | TRBV4-2 | TGTGCCAGCAGCCCCCGGGGTAGCGGGGTACCGAGAGATGAGCAGTTCTTC | CASSPRGSGVPRDEQFF
. | TRBD2 | TRBJ2-1 | TRBV4-1 | TGCGCCAGCAGCCGCATGATATTTAGTCGTAGCGGGGGGTTGACCTACAATGAGCAGTTCTTC | CASSRMIFSRSGGLTYNEQFF
. | TRBD1 | TRBJ2-7 | TRBV19 | TGTGCCAGTAGCTCCGGACAGGGGCCCTTCTACGAGCAGTACTTC | CASSSGQGPFYEQYF
. | . | TRBJ2-1 | TRBV29-1 | TGCAGCGGCTTCGTAGCCACCTATTACAATGAGCAGTTCTTC | CSGFVATYYNEQFF
. | . | TRBJ1-4 | TRBV6-5 | TGTGCCAGCCAGAGCGCAACTAATGAAAAACTGTTTTTT | CASQSATNEKLFF
. | TRBD1 | TRBJ2-7 | TRBV29-1 | TGCAGCACCGCCGACCGGACAGGGACGTACGAGCAGTACTTC | CSTADRTGTYEQYF
. | . | TRBJ1-1 | TRBV7-2 | TGTGCCAGCAGCTTTACAGGGACAAACACTGAAGCTTTCTTT | CASSFTGTNTEAFF
. | . | TRBJ1-6 | TRBV7-2 | TGTGCCAGCAGCTTAGCGGCGGCAGGGAGGACCTATAATTCACCCCTCCACTTT | CASSLAAAGRTYNSPLHF
. | . | TRBJ2-3 | TRBV2 | TGTGCCAGCAGTGAAGACAGCCCTCTCACAGATACGCAGTATTTT | CASSEDSPLTDTQYF
. | . | TRBJ2-5 | TRBV28 | TGTGCCAGCAGTTCCTCATCCTCGTTCGGTTCCCTGTACCAAGAGACCCAGTACTTC | CASSSSSSFGSLYQETQYF
. | . | TRBJ2-1 | TRBV30 | TGTGCCGGGAGGAGGAGGATCCGCAATGAGCAGTTCTTC | CAGRRRIRNEQFF
. | . | TRBJ1-4 | TRBV9 | TGTGCCAGCAGCCGAGACGGGAGGGTAGGTGAAAAACTGTTTTTT | CASSRDGRVGEKLFF
. | . | TRBJ2-3 | TRBV10-1 | TGCGCCAGCAGTCCACTTGGAGATACGCAGTATTTT | CASSPLGDTQYF
once | . | TRBJ1-5 | TRBV27 | TGTGCCAGCAGTCGGGGGTATGGCAATCAGCCCCAGCATTTT | CASSRGYGNQPQHF
. | . | TRBJ1-2 | TRBV19 | TGTGCCAGTAGTATTCTAGGAGGGCTCGATGGCTACACCTTC | CASSILGGLDGYTF
. | . | TRBJ2-7 | TRBV5-1 | TGCGCCAGCAGCTTAGGTGGACTCGAGCAGTACTTC | CASSLGGLEQYF
. | TRBD1 | TRBJ2-7 | TRBV6-2/TRBV6-3 | TGTGCCAGCAGTCAGGACAGGGGGGCGTACCAGGGCCGGAAGCAGTACTTC | CASSQDRGAYQGRKQYF
. | . | TRBJ2-5 | TRBV11-2 | TGTGCCAGCAGCTTAGATTGGGTGGGTGCGTCCGGGGAGACCCAGTACTTC | CASSLDWVGASGETQYF
. | . | TRBJ2-5 | TRBV7-3 | TGTGCCAGCAGCTTATTTTCCGGGAGTGGGCAAGAGACCCAGTACTTC | CASSLFSGSGQETQYF